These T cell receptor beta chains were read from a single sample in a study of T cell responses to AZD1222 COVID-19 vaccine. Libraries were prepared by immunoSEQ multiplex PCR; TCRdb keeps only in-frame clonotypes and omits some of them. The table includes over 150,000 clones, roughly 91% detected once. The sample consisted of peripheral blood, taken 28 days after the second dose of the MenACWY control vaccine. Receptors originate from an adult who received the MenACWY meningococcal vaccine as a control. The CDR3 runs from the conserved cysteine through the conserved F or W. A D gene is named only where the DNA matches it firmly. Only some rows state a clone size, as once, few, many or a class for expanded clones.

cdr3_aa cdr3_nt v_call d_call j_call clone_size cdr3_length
CASSRGAATEAFF TGTGCCAGCAGCCGCGGGGCAGCCACTGAAGCTTTCTTT TRBV3-1/TRBV3-2 . TRBJ1-1 . 13
CASSSQPSEKLFF TGTGCCAGCAGTAGTCAGCCAAGTGAAAAACTGTTTTTT TRBV2 . TRBJ1-4 . 13
CAWSLQGSYEQYF TGTGCCTGGAGCCTACAAGGAAGCTACGAGCAGTACTTC TRBV30 . TRBJ2-7 . 13
CASSPRGGSGSYNEQFF TGTGCCAGCAGCCCTAGAGGAGGTAGCGGGAGCTACAATGAGCAGTTCTTC TRBV7-2 TRBD2 TRBJ2-1 once 17
CASSYRPRTVTYNEQFF TGTGCCAGCAGTTACAGGCCCCGGACGGTAACCTACAATGAGCAGTTCTTC TRBV6-2/TRBV6-3 . TRBJ2-1 . 17
CASRGRDSYLYNSPLHF TGTGCCAGCAGGGGAAGGGACAGCTACCTCTATAATTCACCCCTCCACTTT TRBV7-9 TRBD1 TRBJ1-6 . 17
CASRGRIINNEQFF TGTGCCAGCAGAGGGCGAATAATAAACAATGAGCAGTTCTTC TRBV2 . TRBJ2-1 . 14
CASSLVGRYTEAFF TGTGCCAGCAGTTTAGTCGGACGGTACACTGAAGCTTTCTTT TRBV28 . TRBJ1-1 . 14
CASSFMTGMNTEAFF TGTGCCAGCAGCTTCATGACAGGGATGAACACTGAAGCTTTCTTT TRBV7-2 TRBD1 TRBJ1-1 . 15
CASSVRLLNTEAFF TGTGCCAGCAGTGTCAGACTATTGAACACTGAAGCTTTCTTT TRBV3-1/TRBV3-2 . TRBJ1-1 . 14
CASSLVSVSYEQYF TGTGCCAGCAGCTTAGTTTCGGTCTCCTACGAGCAGTACTTC TRBV7-2 . TRBJ2-7 once 14
CASSSTGLQETQYF TGTGCCAGCAGCTCCACAGGGTTGCAAGAGACCCAGTACTTC TRBV11-3 . TRBJ2-5 . 14
CASSQPVAGGYTF TGTGCCAGCAGTCAACCGGTCGCGGGGGGCTACACCTTC TRBV6-2/TRBV6-3 . TRBJ1-2 . 13
CASSLSGTANEKLFF TGCGCCAGCAGCTTGTCCGGGACGGCCAATGAAAAACTGTTTTTT TRBV5-1 . TRBJ1-4 . 15
CASRTGLNTEAFF TGTGCCAGCAGAACAGGGCTGAACACTGAAGCTTTCTTT TRBV6-5 . TRBJ1-1 . 13
CATSEGQENSTDTEAFF TGTGCCACCAGTGAGGGACAGGAAAATTCGACAGACACTGAAGCTTTCTTT TRBV24-1 TRBD1 TRBJ1-1 . 17
CASSKVRNTEAFF TGTGCCAGCAGTAAAGTCCGGAACACTGAAGCTTTCTTT TRBV2 . TRBJ1-1 . 13
CASSLAETSPAGYTF TGTGCCAGCAGCTTAGCGGAGACAAGTCCCGCTGGCTACACCTTC TRBV7-9 . TRBJ1-2 . 15
CASSITGAQETQYF TGTGCCAGTAGTATCACAGGGGCTCAGGAGACCCAGTACTTC TRBV19 TRBD1 TRBJ2-5 . 14
CASSPDRGNQPQHF TGTGCCAGCAGCCCCGACAGGGGGAATCAGCCCCAGCATTTT TRBV2 TRBD1 TRBJ1-5 . 14
CASSLAVIVTEAFF TGTGCCAGCAGCTTAGCGGTCATCGTCACTGAAGCTTTCTTT TRBV7-9 . TRBJ1-1 once 14
CASSPARRVDEQFF TGTGCCAGCTCACCAGCCCGCCGAGTCGATGAGCAGTTCTTC TRBV18 . TRBJ2-1 . 14
CASSQALARGKNIQYF TGTGCCAGCAGCCAGGCCCTCGCTAGGGGCAAAAACATTCAGTACTTC TRBV11-2 . TRBJ2-4 . 16
CASSSRSGTSGGRDTQYF TGCGCCAGCAGCTCGAGATCCGGGACTAGCGGGGGGAGAGATACGCAGTATTTT TRBV5-1 TRBD2 TRBJ2-3 . 18
CAISDSVKQNTEAFF TGTGCCATCAGTGACAGTGTGAAGCAGAACACTGAAGCTTTCTTT TRBV10-3 . TRBJ1-1 . 15
CASSSIQGPYQPQHF TGTGCCAGCAGTTCGATCCAGGGCCCCTATCAGCCCCAGCATTTT TRBV28 . TRBJ1-5 . 15
CASSQEPLDEQFF TGTGCCAGCAGCCAAGAACCCTTGGATGAGCAGTTCTTC TRBV3-1/TRBV3-2 . TRBJ2-1 . 13
CASSLKPNTEAFF TGTGCCAGCAGCCTGAAACCGAACACTGAAGCTTTCTTT TRBV11-1 . TRBJ1-1 once 13
CASSLMTGGNTEAFF TGTGCCAGCAGCCTAATGACAGGGGGGAACACTGAAGCTTTCTTT TRBV5-4 TRBD1 TRBJ1-1 once 15
CASSLVNSPLHF TGTGCCAGCAGCTTAGTAAATTCACCCCTCCACTTT TRBV11-2 . TRBJ1-6 few 12
CASSDILRGNYGYTF TGTGCCAGCAGTGACATCCTTCGGGGGAACTATGGCTACACCTTC TRBV6-1 . TRBJ1-2 . 15
CASSQKGFSGNTIYF TGTGCCAGCAGCCAGAAGGGGTTCTCTGGAAACACCATATATTTT TRBV4-2 . TRBJ1-3 . 15
CASAGTGNTEAFF TGTGCCAGCGCCGGGACAGGGAACACTGAAGCTTTCTTT TRBV12-3/TRBV12-4 TRBD1 TRBJ1-1 . 13
CASSPDTGSDGNTIYF TGTGCCAGCTCACCGGATACAGGGTCTGATGGAAACACCATATATTTT TRBV18 . TRBJ1-3 . 16
CASRTDSLMNTEAFF TGTGCCAGCAGGACGGACAGCCTTATGAACACTGAAGCTTTCTTT TRBV2 . TRBJ1-1 once 15
CASSLGAGAVNTGELFF TGTGCCAGCAGCTTAGGGGCAGGGGCTGTTAACACCGGGGAGCTGTTTTTT TRBV7-6 . TRBJ2-2 . 17
CASNSLLVNQPQHF TGTGCCAGCAATTCCTTATTGGTTAATCAGCCCCAGCATTTT TRBV28 . TRBJ1-5 . 14